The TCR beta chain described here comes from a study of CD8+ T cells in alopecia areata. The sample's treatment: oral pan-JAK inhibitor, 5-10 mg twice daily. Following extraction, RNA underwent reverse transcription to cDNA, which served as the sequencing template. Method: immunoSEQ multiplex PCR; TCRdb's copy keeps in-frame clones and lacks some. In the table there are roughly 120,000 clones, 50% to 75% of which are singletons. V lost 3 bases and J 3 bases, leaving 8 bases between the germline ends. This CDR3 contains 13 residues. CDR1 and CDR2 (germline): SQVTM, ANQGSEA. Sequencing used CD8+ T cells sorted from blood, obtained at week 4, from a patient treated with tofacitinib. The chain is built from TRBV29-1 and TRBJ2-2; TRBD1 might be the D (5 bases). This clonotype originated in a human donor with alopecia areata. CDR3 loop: CSVDEGDTGELFF. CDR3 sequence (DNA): TGCAGCGTTGACGAAGGGGACACCGGGGAGCTGTTTTTT.